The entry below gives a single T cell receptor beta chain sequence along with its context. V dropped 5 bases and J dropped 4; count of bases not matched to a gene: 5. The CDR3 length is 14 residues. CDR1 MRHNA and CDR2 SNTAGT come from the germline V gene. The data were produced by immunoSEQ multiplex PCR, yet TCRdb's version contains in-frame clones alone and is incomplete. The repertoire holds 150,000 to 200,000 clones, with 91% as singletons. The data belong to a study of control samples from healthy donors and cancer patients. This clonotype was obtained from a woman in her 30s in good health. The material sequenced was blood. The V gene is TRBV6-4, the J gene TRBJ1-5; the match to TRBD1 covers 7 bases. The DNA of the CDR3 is TGTGCCAGCAGTTCGGGACAGTATAATCAGCCCCAGCATTTT. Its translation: CASSSGQYNQPQHF.